The entry that follows covers one TCR beta chain sequence. The record originates from a study of blood T cell repertoires in COVID-19. Across the whole study: COVID-19 samples from acute and convalescent phases originated in the United States, Italy and Spain. From T cells, B-cell-depleted T cells, or PBMCs came the material, which was cDNA or gDNA.

This CDR3 is built from 15 residues. From germline, CDR1 is SGHRS and CDR2 YFSETQ. Trimming pared 4 bases from V and 1 base from J, leaving 13 bases between. Individuals aged about 18 to 90 years were recruited from roughly 22 US areas. Authors' data handling: Reference gene primer amplification in the assay estimated nucleated cell counts. Produced via immunoSEQ multiplex PCR; TCRdb's table is partial and in-frame only. D and trimming were read from the DNA, whereas the V and J calls and clone size are those reported in that table. The sample includes roughly 400,000 clones, approximately 90% seen only once; the top ten take about a tenth.

This TCR was sampled from a woman aged 50 to 60 who had recovered from COVID-19. The rearrangement joins TRBV5-1 to TRBJ2-3, with TRBD1 as a possible D gene (6 bases). The sequenced sample consisted of PBMCs or T cells enriched from blood (not recorded which). The CDR3 DNA sequence: TGCGCCAGCAGCCCAGACAGGTATGGCACAGATACGCAGTATTTT. Translating gives CASSPDRYGTDTQYF.